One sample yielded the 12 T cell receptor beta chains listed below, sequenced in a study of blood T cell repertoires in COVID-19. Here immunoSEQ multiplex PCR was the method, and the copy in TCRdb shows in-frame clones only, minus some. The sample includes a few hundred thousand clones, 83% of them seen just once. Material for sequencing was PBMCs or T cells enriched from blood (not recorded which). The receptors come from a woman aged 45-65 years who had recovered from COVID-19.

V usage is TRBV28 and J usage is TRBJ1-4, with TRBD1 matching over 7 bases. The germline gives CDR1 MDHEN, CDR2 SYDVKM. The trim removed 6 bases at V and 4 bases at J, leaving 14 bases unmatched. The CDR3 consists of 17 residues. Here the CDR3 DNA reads TGTGCCAGCAGCGCACCCCGGGACAGCCCGGTTAATGAAAAACTGTTTTTT. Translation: CASSAPRDSPVNEKLFF. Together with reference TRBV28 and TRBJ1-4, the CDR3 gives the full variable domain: DVKVTQSSRYLVKRTGEKVFLECVQDMDHENMFWYRQDPGLGLRLIYFSYDVKMKEKGDIPEGYSVSREKKERFSLILESASTNQTSMYLCASSAPRDSPVNEKLFFGSGTQLSVL.

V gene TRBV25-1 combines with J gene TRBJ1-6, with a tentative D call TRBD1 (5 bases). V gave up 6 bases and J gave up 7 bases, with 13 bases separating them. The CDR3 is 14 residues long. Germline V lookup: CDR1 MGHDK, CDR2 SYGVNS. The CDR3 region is CASRVGQGNSPLHF. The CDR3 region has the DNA TGTGCCAGCAGGGTCGGGCAGGGAAATTCACCCCTCCACTTT.

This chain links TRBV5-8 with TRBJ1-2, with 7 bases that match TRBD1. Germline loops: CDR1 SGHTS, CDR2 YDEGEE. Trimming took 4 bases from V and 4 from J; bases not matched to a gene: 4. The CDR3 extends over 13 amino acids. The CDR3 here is CASSRTGPYGYTF. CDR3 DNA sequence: TGTGCCAGCAGCCGGACAGGCCCCTATGGCTACACCTTC.

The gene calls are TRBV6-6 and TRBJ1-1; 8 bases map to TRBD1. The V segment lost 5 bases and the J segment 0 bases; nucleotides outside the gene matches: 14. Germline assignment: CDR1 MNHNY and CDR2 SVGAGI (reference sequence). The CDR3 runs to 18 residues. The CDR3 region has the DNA TGTGCCAGCAGTCTCCCATCGGGACAGGTAATCATGAACACTGAAGCTTTCTTT. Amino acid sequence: CASSLPSGQVIMNTEAFF.

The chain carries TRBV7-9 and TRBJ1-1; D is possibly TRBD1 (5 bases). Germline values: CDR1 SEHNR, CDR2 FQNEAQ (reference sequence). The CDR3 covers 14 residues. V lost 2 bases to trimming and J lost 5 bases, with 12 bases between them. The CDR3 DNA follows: TGTGCCAGCAGCTTAATTGCCGGGGGAACTGAAGCTTTCTTT. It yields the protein CASSLIAGGTEAFF.

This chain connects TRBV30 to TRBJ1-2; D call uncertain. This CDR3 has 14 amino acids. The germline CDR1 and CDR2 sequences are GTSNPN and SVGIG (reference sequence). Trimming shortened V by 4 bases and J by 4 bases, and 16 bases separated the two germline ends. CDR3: CAWTETRSPYGYTF. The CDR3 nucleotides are TGTGCCTGGACGGAGACTCGATCACCCTATGGCTACACCTTC. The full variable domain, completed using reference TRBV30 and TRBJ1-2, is SQTIHQWPATLVQPVGSPLSLECTVEGTSNPNLYWYRQAAGRGLQLLFYSVGIGQISSEVPQNLSASRPQDRQFILSSKKLLLSDSGFYLCAWTETRSPYGYTFGSGTRLTVV.

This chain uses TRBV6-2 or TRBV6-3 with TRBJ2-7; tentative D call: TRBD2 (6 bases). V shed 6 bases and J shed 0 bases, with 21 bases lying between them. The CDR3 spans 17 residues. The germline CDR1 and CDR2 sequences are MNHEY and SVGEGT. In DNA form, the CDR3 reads TGTGCCAGCAGCCCCCCGAGCCTTAGCGGAAGCTCCTACGAGCAGTACTTC. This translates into CASSPPSLSGSSYEQYF.

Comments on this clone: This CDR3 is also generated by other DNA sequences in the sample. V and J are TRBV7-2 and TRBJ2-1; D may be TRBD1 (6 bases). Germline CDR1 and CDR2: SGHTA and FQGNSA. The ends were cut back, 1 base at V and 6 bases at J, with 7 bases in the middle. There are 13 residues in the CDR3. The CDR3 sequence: CASSLVGGNEQFF. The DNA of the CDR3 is TGTGCCAGCAGCTTAGTAGGGGGCAATGAGCAGTTCTTC.

CDR3 region: CASSEVTTQETQYF. The CDR3 DNA reads as TGTGCCAGCAGTGAAGTCACTACCCAAGAGACCCAGTACTTC. The genes are TRBV2 and TRBJ2-5; D gene unclear. This CDR3 is built from 14 residues. V was pared by 1 base and J by 1 base, with 7 bases between. Looked up from germline, CDR1 is SNHLY and CDR2 is FYNNEI.

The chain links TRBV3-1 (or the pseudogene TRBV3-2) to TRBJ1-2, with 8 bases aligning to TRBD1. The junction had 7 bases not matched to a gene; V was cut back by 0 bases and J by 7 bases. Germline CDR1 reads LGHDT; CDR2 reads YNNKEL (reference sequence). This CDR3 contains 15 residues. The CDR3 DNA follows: TGTGCCAGCAGCCAAGACGGGACAGGAATGGCTGGCTACACCTTC. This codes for CASSQDGTGMAGYTF.

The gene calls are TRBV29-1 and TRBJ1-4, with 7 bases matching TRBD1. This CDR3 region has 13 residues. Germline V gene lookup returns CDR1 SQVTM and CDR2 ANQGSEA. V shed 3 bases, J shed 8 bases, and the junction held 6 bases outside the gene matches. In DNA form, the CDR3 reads TGCAGCGTTGATGGGCAGGGGGACGAAAAACTGTTTTTT. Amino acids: CSVDGQGDEKLFF. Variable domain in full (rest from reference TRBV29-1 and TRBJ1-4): SAVISQKPSRDICQRGTSLTIQCQVDSQVTMMFWYRQQPGQSLTLIATANQGSEATYESGFVIDKFPISRPNLTFSTLTVSNMSPEDSSIYLCSVDGQGDEKLFFGSGTQLSVL.

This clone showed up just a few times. The CDR3 sequence is CASSQGWGQGYTF. The DNA of the CDR3 is TGTGCCAGCAGCCAAGGCTGGGGGCAAGGCTACACCTTC. V and J are TRBV3-1 (or the pseudogene TRBV3-2) and TRBJ1-2; D might be TRBD1 (6 bases). The V gene lost 1 base and the J gene lost 8 bases, with 11 bases spanning the gap. The CDR3 covers 13 residues. Germline V gene sequence: CDR1 LGHDT, CDR2 YNNKEL (reference sequence).